The sequence of this TCR beta chain was determined in a study of CD8+CD57+ T cells in acquired aplastic anemia. The V gene's germline CDR1 is LNHDA and CDR2 SQIVND (reference sequence). The CDR3 sequence is 13 residues long. Comment on this clonotype: At one of its ends the junction is not consistent with the germline gene, which may arise from a read error.

Genomic DNA served as template for TCR beta VDJ and CDR3 profiling. TCRdb called the reads again in MiXCR, with one record for every CDR3 protein. The sample has fewer than 250,000 distinct CDR3 sequences, roughly 56% seen once. The receptor was derived from a human donor in good health, serving as a control. Sequences were obtained from sorted CD4+, CD8+, or CD8+CD57+ T cells (not recorded which) from PBMCs. The chain is built from TRBV19 and TRBJ2-7; no definite D call. Written as DNA, the CDR3 is TGTGCCAGTAGTATCACTTCATCCTCCGAGCAGTACTTC. Protein product: CASSITSSSEQYF.